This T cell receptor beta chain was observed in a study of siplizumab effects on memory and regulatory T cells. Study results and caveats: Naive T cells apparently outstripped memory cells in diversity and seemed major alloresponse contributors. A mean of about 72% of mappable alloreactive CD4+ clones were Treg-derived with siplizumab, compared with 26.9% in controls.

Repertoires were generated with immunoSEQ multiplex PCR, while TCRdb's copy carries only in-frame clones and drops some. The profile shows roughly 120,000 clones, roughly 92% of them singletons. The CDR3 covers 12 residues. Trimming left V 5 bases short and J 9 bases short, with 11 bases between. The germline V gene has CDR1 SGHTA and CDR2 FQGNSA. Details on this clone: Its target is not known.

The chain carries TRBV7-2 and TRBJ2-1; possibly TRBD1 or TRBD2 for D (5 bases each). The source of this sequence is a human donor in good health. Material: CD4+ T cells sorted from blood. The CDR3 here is CASSQGALEQFF. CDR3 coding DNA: TGTGCCAGCAGCCAGGGAGCCCTTGAGCAGTTCTTC. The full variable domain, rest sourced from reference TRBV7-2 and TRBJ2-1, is GAGVSQSPSNKVTEKGKDVELRCDPISGHTALYWYRQSLGQGLEFLIYFQGNSAPDKSGLPSDRFSAERTGGSVSTLTIQRTQQEDSAVYLCASSQGALEQFFGPGTRLTVL.